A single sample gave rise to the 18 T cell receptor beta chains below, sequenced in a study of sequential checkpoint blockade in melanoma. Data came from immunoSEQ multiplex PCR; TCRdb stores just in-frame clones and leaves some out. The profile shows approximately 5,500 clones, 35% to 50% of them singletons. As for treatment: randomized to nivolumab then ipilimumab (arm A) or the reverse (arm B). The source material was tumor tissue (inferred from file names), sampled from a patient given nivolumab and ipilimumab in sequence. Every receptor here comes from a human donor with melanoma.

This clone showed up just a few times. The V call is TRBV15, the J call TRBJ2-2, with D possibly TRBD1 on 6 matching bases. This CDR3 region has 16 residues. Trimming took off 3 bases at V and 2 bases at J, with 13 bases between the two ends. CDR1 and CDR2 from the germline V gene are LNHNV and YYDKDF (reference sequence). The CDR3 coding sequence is TGTGCCACCAGCAGCTACCGACAGGCCAACACCGGGGAGCTGTTTTTT. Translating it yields CATSSYRQANTGELFF.

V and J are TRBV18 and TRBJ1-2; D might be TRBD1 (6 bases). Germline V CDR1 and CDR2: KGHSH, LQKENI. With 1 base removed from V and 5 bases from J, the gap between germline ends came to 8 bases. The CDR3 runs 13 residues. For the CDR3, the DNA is TGTGCCAGCTCACCACTTCAGGGGTATGGCTACACCTTC. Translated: CASSPLQGYGYTF.

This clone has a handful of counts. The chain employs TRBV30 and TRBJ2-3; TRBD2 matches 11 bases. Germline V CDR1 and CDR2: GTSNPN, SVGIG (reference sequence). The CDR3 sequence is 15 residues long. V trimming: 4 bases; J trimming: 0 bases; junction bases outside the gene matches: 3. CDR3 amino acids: CAWTRTSGSTDTQYF. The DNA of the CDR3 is TGTGCCTGGACACGGACTAGCGGGAGCACAGATACGCAGTATTTT.

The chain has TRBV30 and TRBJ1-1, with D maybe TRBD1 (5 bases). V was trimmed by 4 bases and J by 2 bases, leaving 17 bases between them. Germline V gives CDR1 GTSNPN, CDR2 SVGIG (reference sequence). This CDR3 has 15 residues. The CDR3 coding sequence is TGTGCCTGGAAAGCGACCGGGACCCGAAACACTGAAGCTTTCTTT. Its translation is CAWKATGTRNTEAFF.

DNA of the CDR3: TGTGCCAGCTCACCACCCTCGGGGAGCACAGATACGCAGTATTTT. It encodes CASSPPSGSTDTQYF. The chain employs TRBV18 and TRBJ2-3, with D tentatively TRBD2 (5 bases). The CDR3 spans 15 residues. Trimming left V 0 bases short and J 0 bases short, with 7 bases between. Per the germline V gene, CDR1 is KGHSH and CDR2 is LQKENI.

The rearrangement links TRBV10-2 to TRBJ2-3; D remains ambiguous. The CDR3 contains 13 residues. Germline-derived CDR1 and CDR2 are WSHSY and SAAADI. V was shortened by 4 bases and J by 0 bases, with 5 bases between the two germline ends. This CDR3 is CASSGISTDTQYF. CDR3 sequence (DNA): TGCGCCAGCAGTGGGATTAGCACAGATACGCAGTATTTT.

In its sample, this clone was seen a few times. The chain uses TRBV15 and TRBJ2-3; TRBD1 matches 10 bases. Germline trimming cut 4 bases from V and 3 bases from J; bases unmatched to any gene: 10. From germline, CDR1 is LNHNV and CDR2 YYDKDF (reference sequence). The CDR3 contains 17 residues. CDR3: CATSIPSTGGRTDTQYF. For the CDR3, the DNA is TGTGCCACCAGCATACCATCGACAGGGGGCAGAACAGATACGCAGTATTTT.

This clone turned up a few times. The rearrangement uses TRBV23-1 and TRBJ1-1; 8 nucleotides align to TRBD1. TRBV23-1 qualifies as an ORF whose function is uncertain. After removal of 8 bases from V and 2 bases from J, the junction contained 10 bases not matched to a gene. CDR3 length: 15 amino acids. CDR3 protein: CASGTGNLPNTEAFF. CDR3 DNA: TGCGCCAGCGGGACAGGAAACTTACCAAACACTGAAGCTTTCTTT.

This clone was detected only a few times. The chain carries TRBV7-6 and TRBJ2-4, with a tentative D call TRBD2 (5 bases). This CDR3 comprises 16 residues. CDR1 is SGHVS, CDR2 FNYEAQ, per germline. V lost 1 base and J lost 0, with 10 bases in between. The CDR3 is CASSLEPGIAKNIQYF. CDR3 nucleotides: TGTGCCAGCAGCTTAGAGCCGGGGATAGCCAAAAACATTCAGTACTTC. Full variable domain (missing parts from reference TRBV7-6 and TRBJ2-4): GAGVSQSPRYKVTKRGQDVALRCDPISGHVSLYWYRQALGQGPEFLTYFNYEAQQDKSGLPNDRFSAERPEGSISTLTIQRTEQRDSAMYRCASSLEPGIAKNIQYFGAGTRLSVL.

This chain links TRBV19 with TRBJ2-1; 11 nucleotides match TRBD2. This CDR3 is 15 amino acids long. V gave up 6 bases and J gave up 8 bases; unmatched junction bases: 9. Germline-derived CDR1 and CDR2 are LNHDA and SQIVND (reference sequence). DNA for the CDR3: TGTGCCAGTAGACTACTAGCGGGAGTAGTCTATGAGCAGTTCTTC. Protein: CASRLLAGVVYEQFF. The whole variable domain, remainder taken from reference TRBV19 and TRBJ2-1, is DGGITQSPKYLFRKEGQNVTLSCEQNLNHDAMYWYRQDPGQGLRLIYYSQIVNDFQKGDIAEGYSVSREKKESFPLTVTSAQKNPTAFYLCASRLLAGVVYEQFFGPGTRLTVL.

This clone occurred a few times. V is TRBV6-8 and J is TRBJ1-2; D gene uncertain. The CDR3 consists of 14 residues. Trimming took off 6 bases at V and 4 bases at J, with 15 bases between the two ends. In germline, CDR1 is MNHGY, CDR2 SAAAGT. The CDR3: CASSDGEEIYGYTF. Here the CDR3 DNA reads TGTGCCAGCAGCGACGGGGAGGAAATCTATGGCTACACCTTC.

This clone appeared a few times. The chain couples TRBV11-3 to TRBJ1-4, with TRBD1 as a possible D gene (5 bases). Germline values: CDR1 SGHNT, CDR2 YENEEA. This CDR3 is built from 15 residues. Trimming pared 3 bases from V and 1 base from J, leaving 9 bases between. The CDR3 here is CASSLGGGTNEKLFF. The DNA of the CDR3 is TGTGCCAGCAGCTTGGGGGGAGGAACTAATGAAAAACTGTTTTTT.

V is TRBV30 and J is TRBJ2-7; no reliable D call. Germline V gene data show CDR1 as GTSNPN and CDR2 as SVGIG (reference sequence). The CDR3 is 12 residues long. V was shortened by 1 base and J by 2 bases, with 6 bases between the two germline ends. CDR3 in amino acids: CAWSDQTYEQYF. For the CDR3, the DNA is TGTGCCTGGAGTGACCAGACCTACGAGCAGTACTTC.

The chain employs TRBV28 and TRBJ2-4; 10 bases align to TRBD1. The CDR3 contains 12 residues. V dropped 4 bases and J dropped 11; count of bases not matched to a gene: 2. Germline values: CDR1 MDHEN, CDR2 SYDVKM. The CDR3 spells CASSSGQGLQYF. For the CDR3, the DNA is TGTGCCAGCAGTTCGGGACAGGGGCTTCAGTACTTC.

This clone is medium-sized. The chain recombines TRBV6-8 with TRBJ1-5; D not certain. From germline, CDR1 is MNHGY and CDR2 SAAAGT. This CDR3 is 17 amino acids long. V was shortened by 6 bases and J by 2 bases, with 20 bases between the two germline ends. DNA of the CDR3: TGTGCCAGCAGGTTCCTGCCTGGGATGATCGGCAATCAGCCCCAGCATTTT. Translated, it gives CASRFLPGMIGNQPQHF.

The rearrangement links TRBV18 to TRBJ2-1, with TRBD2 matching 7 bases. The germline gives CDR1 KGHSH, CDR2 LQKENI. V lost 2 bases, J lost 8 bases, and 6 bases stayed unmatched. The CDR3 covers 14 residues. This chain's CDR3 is CASSPGTNFYEQFF. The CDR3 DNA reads TGTGCCAGCTCACCAGGGACTAACTTCTATGAGCAGTTCTTC.

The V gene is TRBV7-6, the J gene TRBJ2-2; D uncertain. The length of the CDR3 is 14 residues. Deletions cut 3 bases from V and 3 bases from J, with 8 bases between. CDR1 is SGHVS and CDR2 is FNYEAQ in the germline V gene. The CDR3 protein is CASSLVPDTGELFF. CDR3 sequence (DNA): TGTGCCAGCAGCTTGGTACCGGACACCGGGGAGCTGTTTTTT.

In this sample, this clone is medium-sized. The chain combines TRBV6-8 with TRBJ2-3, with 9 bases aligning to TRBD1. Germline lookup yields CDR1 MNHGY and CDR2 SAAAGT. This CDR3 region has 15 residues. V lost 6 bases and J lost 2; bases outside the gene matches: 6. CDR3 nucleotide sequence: TGTGCCAGCAGCGAGGGGACAGGGCACACAGATACGCAGTATTTT. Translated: CASSEGTGHTDTQYF.